A single sample is the source of the 17 T cell receptor beta chains below, sequenced in a study of radiation and T cells in renal cell carcinoma. The sample's time point: blood 4 weeks post-SBRT, at nephrectomy. Treatment defined: 15 Gy SBRT to primary tumor, nephrectomy 4 weeks later. The data were produced by immunoSEQ multiplex PCR, yet TCRdb's version contains in-frame clones alone and is incomplete. The data contain around 100,000 clones, around 84% of them singletons. The starting material was blood, obtained from a patient whose treatment included radiotherapy and nephrectomy. These receptor sequences come from a man aged 55 to 70 with renal cell carcinoma.

The rearrangement links TRBV5-4 to TRBJ1-3; no clear D gene. The CDR3 contains 15 residues. V dropped 2 bases and J dropped 0 bases, with 9 bases sitting between them. CDR1 and CDR2 (germline): SGHNT, YYREEE (reference sequence). Here the CDR3 reads CASSLGSGSGNTIYF. The CDR3 DNA sequence: TGTGCCAGCAGCTTAGGGTCGGGCTCTGGAAACACCATATATTTT.

The chain links TRBV5-1 to TRBJ2-3; D not resolved. Germline CDR1 reads SGHRS; CDR2 reads YFSETQ. The germline V and J ends were trimmed by 7 bases and 4 bases, with 16 bases remaining between them. This CDR3 is 14 amino acids long. CDR3 nucleotide sequence: TGCGCCAGCGCCCCGATAATGAGCCCAGATACGCAGTATTTT. Amino acid sequence: CASAPIMSPDTQYF.

The genes are TRBV2 and TRBJ1-4, with 9 bases fitting TRBD1. Germline CDR1 reads SNHLY; CDR2 reads FYNNEI. This CDR3 has 14 residues. The V gene end was trimmed by 6 bases and the J gene end by 8 bases; junction bases not matched to a gene: 7. In nucleotides, the CDR3 is TGTGCCAGCAGCCGCGACAGGGGGGACGAAAAACTGTTTTTT. Its translation: CASSRDRGDEKLFF.

This chain connects TRBV28 to TRBJ1-4; TRBD1 matches 9 bases. There are 16 residues in the CDR3. Germline V gene lookup returns CDR1 MDHEN and CDR2 SYDVKM. V dropped 1 base and J dropped 6; count of bases not matched to a gene: 6. CDR3 nucleotides: TGTGCCAGCAGTTTATACGTGACAGGGGGATATGAAAAACTGTTTTTT. Amino acid sequence: CASSLYVTGGYEKLFF.

V is TRBV19 and J is TRBJ2-7, with 8 positions matching TRBD2. The J segment lost 2 bases and the V segment lost 3 bases, leaving 3 bases of the junction unmatched. The germline V gene encodes CDR1 LNHDA and CDR2 SQIVND (reference sequence). The CDR3 loop spans 14 amino acids. CDR3 in amino acids: CASSIGTRTYEQYF. The CDR3 DNA reads TGTGCCAGTAGTATTGGGACTAGGACCTACGAGCAGTACTTC. Drawing the rest from reference TRBV19 and TRBJ2-7, the complete variable domain is DGGITQSPKYLFRKEGQNVTLSCEQNLNHDAMYWYRQDPGQGLRLIYYSQIVNDFQKGDIAEGYSVSREKKESFPLTVTSAQKNPTAFYLCASSIGTRTYEQYFGPGTRLTVT.

The chain employs TRBV14 and TRBJ2-5; unclear D gene. The end of the DNA is better explained by TRBJ2-7, so the J call may be wrong. The CDR3 extends over 11 amino acids. Germline assignment: CDR1 SGHDN and CDR2 FVKESK. The CDR3, as DNA: TGTGCCAGCAGCCAATTCTACGAGCAGTACTTC. Translation gives CASSQFYEQYF.

The chain recombines TRBV30 with TRBJ2-5; possible D gene TRBD2, 7 bases. Germline CDR1 and CDR2: GTSNPN and SVGIG (reference sequence). This CDR3 is built from 14 residues. Trimming pared 1 base from V and 4 bases from J, leaving 13 bases between. The CDR3 region has the DNA TGTGCCTGGAGTGGTTCGGGGGGCCTAGAGACCCAGTACTTC. Protein: CAWSGSGGLETQYF.

The chain recombines TRBV28 with TRBJ2-1; possible D gene TRBD2, 6 bases. V lost 6 bases and J lost 9, with 12 bases in between. CDR1 is MDHEN and CDR2 is SYDVKM in the germline V gene. The CDR3 runs to 12 residues. CDR3 sequence (DNA): TGTGCCAGCAGCCGCCTCGGGGGTGAGCAGTTCTTC. This codes for CASSRLGGEQFF.

The chain carries TRBV7-9 and TRBJ2-1; D ambiguous. The V end was cut by 3 bases, the J end by 5 bases, with 8 bases between. The germline V gene encodes CDR1 SEHNR and CDR2 FQNEAQ (reference sequence). CDR3 length: 13 amino acids. The chain's CDR3 is CASSFGLNNEQFF. In nucleotides, the CDR3 is TGTGCCAGCAGCTTTGGTTTGAACAATGAGCAGTTCTTC.

This chain connects TRBV19 to TRBJ2-1, with D uncertain. V lost 3 bases to trimming and J lost 5 bases, with 14 bases between them. The germline CDR1 and CDR2 sequences are LNHDA and SQIVND (reference sequence). The CDR3 is 15 amino acids. Written as DNA, the CDR3 is TGTGCCAGTAGTATTCGCCGGCTTCTGGACAATGAGCAGTTCTTC. This translates into CASSIRRLLDNEQFF.

Remarks on this clone: The sample has other DNA sequences that encode this CDR3 too. This rearrangement joins TRBV19 to TRBJ2-2, with a tentative D call TRBD2 (6 bases). The CDR3 runs 14 residues. The germline V gene encodes CDR1 LNHDA and CDR2 SQIVND (reference sequence). Trimming removed 7 bases at V and 0 bases at J, with 9 bases between. The DNA of the CDR3 is TGTGCCAGTATGGAGCGGGCGAACACCGGGGAGCTGTTTTTT. This codes for CASMERANTGELFF.

Only a few counts were recorded for this clone. The junction shows a germline mismatch at one end, possibly a read error. The J gene is TRBJ2-7, the V gene TRBV11-1; 9 bases fit TRBD2. This CDR3 is 13 amino acids long. The V gene's germline CDR1 is SGHAT and CDR2 FQDESV (reference sequence). This CDR3 is CASSLTSGAEGHF. The CDR3, as DNA: TGTGCCAGCAGCTTGACTAGCGGCGCTGAAGGGCACTTC. Looking up the rest from reference TRBV11-1 and TRBJ2-7 gives the full variable domain: EAEVAQSPRYKITEKSQAVAFWCDPISGHATLYWYRQILGQGPELLVQFQDESVVDDSQLPKDRFSAERLKGVDSTLKIQPAELGDSAMYLCASSLTSGAEGHFGPGTRLTVT.

The chain joins TRBV5-4 to TRBJ2-1, with D maybe TRBD2 (7 bases). The CDR3 totals 12 residues. V was trimmed by 4 bases and J by 9 bases, leaving 11 bases between them. Per germline, CDR1 SGHNT and CDR2 YYREEE (reference sequence). Written as DNA, the CDR3 is TGTGCCAGCAGCCCAAGGGGGGGTGAGCAGTTCTTC. It translates to CASSPRGGEQFF.

The J gene is TRBJ2-1, the V gene TRBV19, with D tentatively TRBD2 (6 bases). Germline lookup yields CDR1 LNHDA and CDR2 SQIVND (reference sequence). CDR3 size: 13 residues. Trimming took 5 bases from V and 6 from J, leaving 11 bases between them. CDR3 in amino acids: CASSVDYVNEQFF. As DNA, the CDR3 is TGTGCCAGTAGTGTGGACTATGTCAATGAGCAGTTCTTC.

This clone was picked up a small number of times. The chain carries TRBV27 and TRBJ2-5, with TRBD1 as a possible D gene (5 bases). Germline CDR1 MNHEY, CDR2 SMNVEV (reference sequence). The germline V and J ends were trimmed by 3 bases and 4 bases, with 9 bases remaining between them. This CDR3 comprises 13 residues. The CDR3 nucleotides read TGTGCCAGCAGTTTTTGGGGCGGAGAGACCCAGTACTTC. It specifies CASSFWGGETQYF.

The rearrangement joins TRBV25-1 to TRBJ1-1; 11 bases are a match to TRBD1. The J segment lost 0 bases and the V segment lost 5 bases, leaving 5 bases of the junction unmatched. The germline CDR1 and CDR2 sequences are MGHDK and SYGVNS. CDR3 size: 16 residues. CDR3 amino acids: CASSPRTGGLNTEAFF. The DNA for the CDR3 is TGTGCCAGCAGTCCTCGGACAGGGGGCTTGAACACTGAAGCTTTCTTT.

J is TRBJ1-2 and V is TRBV5-6, with 7 bases that match TRBD1. V dropped 2 bases and J dropped 4; count of bases not matched to a gene: 2. The CDR3 is 13 amino acids. The germline CDR1 and CDR2 sequences are SGHDT and YYEEEE. This chain's CDR3 is CASSFGTAYGYTF. The CDR3 coding sequence is TGTGCCAGCAGCTTTGGGACAGCCTATGGCTACACCTTC.